The next 16 T cell receptor beta chains were all read from a single sample in a study of blood T cell repertoires in COVID-19. This table comes from immunoSEQ multiplex PCR, and its TCRdb copy is limited to in-frame clones, with some not included. The sample has 43,000 or so clones, around nine tenths seen once. Source material: peripheral blood. Every receptor here comes from a human donor in a cohort sampled during active COVID-19.

This chain links TRBV3-1 (or the pseudogene TRBV3-2) with TRBJ2-2; 12 bases match TRBD2. Germline loops: CDR1 LGHDT, CDR2 YNNKEL (reference sequence). This CDR3 region has 23 residues. With 0 bases clipped from V and 4 bases from J, the junction kept 21 bases outside the gene matches. CDR3 DNA: TGTGCCAGCAGCCAAGATAGGCCTAGCGGGAGGGCCCAAACGAGGACGTTCACCGGGGAGCTGTTTTTT. Protein: CASSQDRPSGRAQTRTFTGELFF.

The chain joins TRBV9 to TRBJ2-1; 8 bases match TRBD1. Germline CDR1 SGDLS, CDR2 YYNGEE. V was clipped by 3 bases and J by 1 base; unmatched bases: 12. This CDR3 has 18 residues. The CDR3 spells CASSARGMGDRSYNEQFF. CDR3 DNA sequence: TGTGCCAGCAGCGCTAGGGGTATGGGGGACAGGTCCTACAATGAGCAGTTCTTC. The full variable domain, with the rest looked up from reference TRBV9 and TRBJ2-1, is DSGVTQTPKHLITATGQRVTLRCSPRSGDLSVYWYQQSLDQGLQFLIQYYNGEERAKGNILERFSAQQFPDLHSELNLSSLELGDSALYFCASSARGMGDRSYNEQFFGPGTRLTVL.

V is TRBV10-1 and J is TRBJ2-6; D is ambiguous. The CDR3 has 15 residues. Per the germline V gene, CDR1 is WNHNN and CDR2 is SYGVQD (reference sequence). Trimming removed 6 bases at V and 0 bases at J, with 9 bases between. The CDR3 sequence: CASRPVRSGANVLTF. The DNA for the CDR3 is TGCGCCAGCAGGCCGGTTCGCTCTGGGGCCAACGTCCTGACTTTC.

V usage is TRBV30 and J usage is TRBJ2-5; 8 bases are shared with TRBD2. This CDR3 is built from 12 residues. Germline lookup yields CDR1 GTSNPN and CDR2 SVGIG (reference sequence). The junction had 2 bases not matched to a gene; V was cut back by 1 base and J by 7 bases. This chain's CDR3 is CAWSDRGGTQYF. CDR3 coding DNA: TGTGCCTGGAGTGACCGGGGGGGGACCCAGTACTTC. The variable domain in full, with the rest retrieved from reference TRBV30 and TRBJ2-5, is SQTIHQWPATLVQPVGSPLSLECTVEGTSNPNLYWYRQAAGRGLQLLFYSVGIGQISSEVPQNLSASRPQDRQFILSSKKLLLSDSGFYLCAWSDRGGTQYFGPGTRLLVL.

V usage is TRBV9 and J usage is TRBJ2-7; 9 bases agree with TRBD2. This CDR3 has 15 residues. V lost 0 bases, J lost 4 bases, and 5 bases stayed unmatched. CDR1 is SGDLS, CDR2 YYNGEE, per germline. CDR3 in amino acids: CASSVASGIKYEQYF. The CDR3 DNA reads as TGTGCCAGCAGCGTAGCTAGCGGGATAAAATACGAGCAGTACTTC.

The chain couples TRBV5-4 to TRBJ2-7; 7 bases map to TRBD2. CDR1 is SGHNT, CDR2 YYREEE, per germline (reference sequence). V lost 1 base, J lost 3 bases, and 10 bases stayed unmatched. This CDR3 contains 16 residues. Here the CDR3 reads CASSLSRGSGVYEQYF. The CDR3 nucleotides are TGTGCCAGCAGCTTGAGTCGCGGGAGTGGAGTCTACGAGCAGTACTTC.

The rearrangement uses TRBV6-2 or TRBV6-3 and TRBJ2-2, with TRBD1 matching 10 bases. With V trimmed by 4 bases and J by 3 bases, 2 bases remained unmatched. The germline V gene has CDR1 MNHEY and CDR2 SVGEGT. The CDR3 has 15 residues. Here the CDR3 reads CASSWTGGYTGELFF. CDR3 coding DNA: TGTGCCAGCAGTTGGACAGGGGGTTACACCGGGGAGCTGTTTTTT.

The chain is built from TRBV16 and TRBJ2-7, with a possible D match to TRBD2 (6 bases). Trimming removed 3 bases at V and 4 bases at J, with 16 bases between. Germline CDR1 reads KGHSY; CDR2 reads FQNENV. This CDR3 is 15 amino acids long. Here the CDR3 reads CASSHTPGGIYEQYF. CDR3 bases: TGTGCCAGCAGCCATACTCCCGGGGGAATATACGAGCAGTACTTC. Complete variable domain (other parts from reference TRBV16 and TRBJ2-7): GEEVAQTPKHLVRGEGQKAKLYCAPIKGHSYVFWYQQVLKNEFKFLISFQNENVFDETGMPKERFSAKCLPNSPCSLEIQATKLEDSAVYFCASSHTPGGIYEQYFGPGTRLTVT.

The V call is TRBV5-5, the J call TRBJ2-7; TRBD1 agrees at 9 bases. The V segment lost 0 bases and the J segment 7 bases; nucleotides outside the gene matches: 8. There are 15 residues in the CDR3. Germline V gene lookup returns CDR1 SGHKS and CDR2 YYEKEE (reference sequence). CDR3 in DNA: TGTGCCAGCAGCTTGGCCCGGGGGACAGGGTTTGAGCAGTACTTC. It is translated as CASSLARGTGFEQYF.

The chain links TRBV7-8 to TRBJ2-3; 10 nucleotides match TRBD2. Trimming removed 0 bases from V and 0 bases from J; junction bases left unmatched: 9. Germline CDR1 SGHVS, CDR2 FQNEAQ. This CDR3 is built from 19 residues. The CDR3 DNA follows: TGTGCCAGCAGCTTAGCGGTAGCGGGAGGAACCACTAGCACAGATACGCAGTATTTT. Its translation: CASSLAVAGGTTSTDTQYF.

This clone was recorded only once. CDR3 sequence: CASSGGRETQYF. CDR3 bases: TGTGCCAGCTCGGGGGGACGAGAGACCCAGTACTTC. The chain is built from TRBV18 and TRBJ2-5; D possibly corresponds to TRBD2 (6 bases). The germline CDR1 and CDR2 sequences are KGHSH and LQKENI. The CDR3 totals 12 residues. With 6 bases removed from V and 4 bases from J, the gap between germline ends came to 9 bases.

The chain couples TRBV7-6 to TRBJ2-2; tentatively, D is TRBD2 (5 bases). The CDR3 contains 17 residues. From germline, CDR1 is SGHVS and CDR2 FNYEAQ. V gave up 0 bases and J gave up 2 bases, with 13 bases separating them. The CDR3 nucleotides are TGTGCCAGCAGCTTAGCACGGGGAACGTCCAACACCGGGGAGCTGTTTTTT. This encodes CASSLARGTSNTGELFF.

This chain connects TRBV29-1 to TRBJ1-5, with 8 bases aligning to TRBD1. Germline assignment: CDR1 SQVTM and CDR2 ANQGSEA. J was trimmed by 4 bases and V by 6 bases; bases with no gene match: 8. This CDR3 is 14 amino acids long. CDR3 sequence reads: CSVGGQGANQPQHF. The CDR3 coding sequence is TGCAGCGTCGGCGGACAGGGAGCTAATCAGCCCCAGCATTTT.

The genes are TRBV28 and TRBJ2-7; 9 bases match TRBD2. CDR3 size: 14 residues. V shed 3 bases and J 7 bases; nucleotides not matched to a gene: 7. In germline, CDR1 is MDHEN, CDR2 SYDVKM. The CDR3 nucleotides read TGTGCCAGCAGTTTTTCTAGCGGGGAGGGGGAGCAGTACTTC. It specifies CASSFSSGEGEQYF.

This rearrangement joins TRBV9 to TRBJ2-2, with TRBD2 matching over 7 bases. CDR3 length: 15 residues. Germline assignment: CDR1 SGDLS and CDR2 YYNGEE. Trimming at V came to 4 bases and at J to 6 bases, leaving 9 bases not matched to a gene. The CDR3 loop reads CASSSVSGESGELFF. The DNA of the CDR3 is TGTGCCAGCAGCTCTGTCAGCGGGGAGTCCGGGGAGCTGTTTTTT.

The CDR3 spells CASSLVDSTGELFF. The CDR3 DNA reads as TGTGCCAGCAGCTTAGTCGACAGCACCGGGGAGCTGTTTTTT. V and J are TRBV7-6 and TRBJ2-2, with D possibly TRBD1 on 5 matching bases. V shed 1 base and J shed 4 bases, with 7 bases lying between them. The germline V gene has CDR1 SGHVS and CDR2 FNYEAQ. The CDR3 loop spans 14 amino acids.